The 16 T cell receptor beta chains given below trace back to one sample, sequenced in a study of T cell responses to AZD1222 COVID-19 vaccine. Some clones are missing from TCRdb's copy, which holds only in-frame ones; the method was immunoSEQ multiplex PCR. The sample shows some 120,000 clones, around nine tenths of them seen only once. The sample here was peripheral blood, taken on day 0 of AZD1222 vaccination. These receptors came from an adult in good health.

V is TRBV18 and J is TRBJ2-3; D remains ambiguous. CDR1 is KGHSH and CDR2 is LQKENI in the germline V gene. The CDR3 totals 12 residues. V lost 6 bases, J lost 6 bases, and 10 bases lay in between. CDR3 amino acids: CASSPERDTQYF. The CDR3 bases are TGTGCCAGCTCGCCGGAACGGGATACGCAGTATTTT.

This chain joins TRBV30 and TRBJ2-3; 7 nucleotides align to TRBD1. Trimming removed 6 bases from V and 0 bases from J; junction bases left unmatched: 6. CDR1 is GTSNPN, CDR2 SVGIG, per germline (reference sequence). CDR3 length: 14 residues. The CDR3 region is CACTGDPSTDTQYF. For the CDR3, the DNA is TGTGCCTGCACAGGGGATCCTAGCACAGATACGCAGTATTTT.

DNA for the CDR3: TGCGCCAGCAGCCAAGGACTAGGAGGGCAAGAGACCCAGTACTTC. Protein sequence: CASSQGLGGQETQYF. J is TRBJ2-5 and V is TRBV4-3; tentatively, D is TRBD2 (6 bases). CDR1 and CDR2 (germline): LGHNA, YSLEER. V was cut by 1 base and J by 2 bases, with 11 bases left in between. CDR3 size: 15 residues.

V usage is TRBV11-2 and J usage is TRBJ1-4, with D hard to call. The CDR3 runs 17 residues. Germline CDR1 reads SGHAT; CDR2 reads FQNNGV. Trimming pared 4 bases from V and 0 bases from J, leaving 15 bases between. In DNA form, the CDR3 reads TGTGCCAGCAGCTCGATAAGACGGGAGGCAACTAATGAAAAACTGTTTTTT. It yields the protein CASSSIRREATNEKLFF.

This clone was detected many times. The genes are TRBV6-5 and TRBJ1-2; 7 positions match TRBD1. V trimming: 4 bases; J trimming: 8 bases; junction bases outside the gene matches: 7. In germline, CDR1 is MNHEY, CDR2 SVGAGI. The CDR3 totals 13 residues. The CDR3 DNA reads TGTGCCAGCAGTTCAGGGGGACATAGGGGCTACACCTTC. Protein product: CASSSGGHRGYTF.

This chain links TRBV18 with TRBJ2-1, with D uncertain. Germline V gene data show CDR1 as KGHSH and CDR2 as LQKENI. The length of the CDR3 is 14 residues. Trimming shortened V by 5 bases and J by 1 base, and 9 bases separated the two germline ends. Written as DNA, the CDR3 is TGTGCCAGCTCAGGTAGCTATTCCTACAATGAGCAGTTCTTC. Amino acids: CASSGSYSYNEQFF.

V usage is TRBV3-1 (or the pseudogene TRBV3-2) and J usage is TRBJ2-7; D perhaps matches TRBD1 (6 bases). V was shortened by 4 bases and J by 0 bases, with 16 bases between the two germline ends. CDR3 length: 16 amino acids. Germline V gene lookup returns CDR1 LGHDT and CDR2 YNNKEL (reference sequence). The CDR3, as DNA: TGTGCCAGCAGCCCCTGGGGGCAGGGACCCTCCTACGAGCAGTACTTC. Residues: CASSPWGQGPSYEQYF.

The chain uses TRBV28 and TRBJ2-1; TRBD1 might be the D (6 bases). CDR1 and CDR2 (germline): MDHEN, SYDVKM. The CDR3 has 15 amino acids. V was trimmed by 6 bases and J by 3 bases, leaving 15 bases between them. This chain's CDR3 is CASRIPGANYNEQFF. The CDR3 nucleotides read TGTGCCAGCAGGATTCCAGGGGCTAACTACAATGAGCAGTTCTTC. Combining the CDR3 with reference TRBV28 and TRBJ2-1 gives the whole variable domain DVKVTQSSRYLVKRTGEKVFLECVQDMDHENMFWYRQDPGLGLRLIYFSYDVKMKEKGDIPEGYSVSREKKERFSLILESASTNQTSMYLCASRIPGANYNEQFFGPGTRLTVL.

The rearrangement joins TRBV7-8 to TRBJ1-5; D possibly corresponds to TRBD1 (5 bases). The V gene's germline CDR1 is SGHVS and CDR2 FQNEAQ. The V and J ends lost 1 base and 7 bases respectively, with 8 bases between them. The CDR3 consists of 13 residues. CDR3 region: CASSLGQLQPQHF. The DNA of the CDR3 is TGTGCCAGCAGCTTAGGACAGTTGCAGCCCCAGCATTTT. Full variable domain (missing parts from reference TRBV7-8 and TRBJ1-5): GAGVSQSPRYKVAKRGQDVALRCDPISGHVSLFWYQQALGQGPEFLTYFQNEAQLDKSGLPSDRFFAERPEGSVSTLKIQRTQQEDSAVYLCASSLGQLQPQHFGDGTRLSIL.

This clone was counted once. V and J are TRBV18 and TRBJ1-5; D gene uncertain. CDR3 length: 13 amino acids. V was clipped by 2 bases and J by 3 bases, with 5 bases between them. CDR1 KGHSH and CDR2 LQKENI come from the germline V gene. The CDR3 nucleotides read TGTGCCAGCTCACCAGAACTCAATCAGCCCCAGCATTTT. It yields the protein CASSPELNQPQHF.

The V gene is TRBV10-1, the J gene TRBJ2-7, with D unresolved. This CDR3 region has 14 residues. With 7 bases removed from V and 0 bases from J, the gap between germline ends came to 13 bases. Germline CDR1 WNHNN, CDR2 SYGVQD (reference sequence). The CDR3 nucleotides read TGCGCCAGCACGCTACTGGGTAGCTCCTACGAGCAGTACTTC. Its translation is CASTLLGSSYEQYF.

This sequence joins TRBV5-1 and TRBJ2-1; maybe TRBD2 (5 bases). In germline, CDR1 is SGHRS, CDR2 YFSETQ. The CDR3 runs 15 residues. V was pared by 6 bases and J by 3 bases, with 16 bases between. CDR3 sequence reads: CASTERGLDYNEQFF. CDR3 nucleotide sequence: TGCGCCAGCACCGAACGCGGACTGGACTACAATGAGCAGTTCTTC.

The chain recombines TRBV7-2 with TRBJ2-1; perhaps TRBD2 as D (5 bases). There are 14 residues in the CDR3. V lost 1 base to trimming and J lost 8 bases, with 12 bases between them. Germline lookup yields CDR1 SGHTA and CDR2 FQGNSA. CDR3 region: CASSLGTRIYEQFF. The CDR3, as DNA: TGTGCCAGCAGCTTAGGTACTAGGATATATGAGCAGTTCTTC.

The chain uses TRBV9 and TRBJ2-7; 8 bases line up with TRBD1. Per germline, CDR1 SGDLS and CDR2 YYNGEE. CDR3 length: 14 amino acids. With V trimmed by 3 bases and J by 3 bases, 5 bases remained unmatched. The CDR3 nucleotides read TGTGCCAGCAGCGCGACAGGGGAAGACTACGAGCAGTACTTC. Its translation is CASSATGEDYEQYF.

The chain is built from TRBV5-4 and TRBJ2-7; the match to TRBD1 covers 7 bases. The trim removed 0 bases at V and 0 bases at J, leaving 3 bases unmatched. The CDR3 is made up of 15 amino acids. Germline CDR1 and CDR2: SGHNT and YYREEE (reference sequence). CDR3 nucleotide sequence: TGTGCCAGCAGCTTGGGGGGACAGAGCTCCTACGAGCAGTACTTC. Its translation: CASSLGGQSSYEQYF.

The chain employs TRBV6-2 or TRBV6-3 and TRBJ2-3; perhaps TRBD1 as D (6 bases). The germline V and J ends were trimmed by 6 bases and 4 bases, with 14 bases remaining between them. Per germline, CDR1 MNHEY and CDR2 SVGEGT. The CDR3 totals 14 residues. CDR3 nucleotide sequence: TGTGCCAGCAGCCGCGACAGGCAACCAGATACGCAGTATTTT. Protein sequence: CASSRDRQPDTQYF.